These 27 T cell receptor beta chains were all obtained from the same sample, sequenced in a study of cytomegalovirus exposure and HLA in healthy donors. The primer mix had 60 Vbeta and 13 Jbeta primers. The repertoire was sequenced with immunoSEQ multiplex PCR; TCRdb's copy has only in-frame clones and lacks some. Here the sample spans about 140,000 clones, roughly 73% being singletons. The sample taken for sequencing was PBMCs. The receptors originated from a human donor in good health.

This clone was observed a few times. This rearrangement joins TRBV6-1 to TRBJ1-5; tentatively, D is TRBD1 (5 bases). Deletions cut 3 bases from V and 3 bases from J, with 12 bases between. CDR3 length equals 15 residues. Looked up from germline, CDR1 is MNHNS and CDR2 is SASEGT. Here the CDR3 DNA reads TGTGCCAGCAGTGATGTAGGGGTACCCAATCAGCCCCAGCATTTT. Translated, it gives CASSDVGVPNQPQHF.

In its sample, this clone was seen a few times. CDR3 sequence (DNA): TGTGCCAGCAGCTTCAGGGACACATCCTACGAGCAGTACTTC. This sequence encodes CASSFRDTSYEQYF. The chain is built from TRBV5-6 and TRBJ2-7, with D perhaps matching TRBD1 (6 bases). Between the trimmed V and J ends, which lost 2 bases and 1 base, there was a span of 10 bases. The CDR3 length is 14 residues. Germline CDR1 SGHDT, CDR2 YYEEEE.

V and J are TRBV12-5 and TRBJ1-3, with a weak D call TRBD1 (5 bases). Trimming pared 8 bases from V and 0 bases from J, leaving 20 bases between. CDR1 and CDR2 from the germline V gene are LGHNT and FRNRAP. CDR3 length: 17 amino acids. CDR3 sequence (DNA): TGTGCTAGTACCCCCCGGGCGGGGGTTAACTCTGGAAACACCATATATTTT. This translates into CASTPRAGVNSGNTIYF.

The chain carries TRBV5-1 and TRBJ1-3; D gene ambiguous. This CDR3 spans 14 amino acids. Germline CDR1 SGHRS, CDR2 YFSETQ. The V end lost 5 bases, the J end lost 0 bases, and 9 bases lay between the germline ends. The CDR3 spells CASRPAYSGNTIYF. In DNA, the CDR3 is TGCGCCAGCAGGCCAGCGTACTCTGGAAACACCATATATTTT.

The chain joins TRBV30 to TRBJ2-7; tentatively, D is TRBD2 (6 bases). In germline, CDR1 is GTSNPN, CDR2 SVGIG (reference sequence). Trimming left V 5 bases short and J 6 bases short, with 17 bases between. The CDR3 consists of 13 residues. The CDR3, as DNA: TGTGCCTGGGGCTCCTGGGGGGACGTCGAGCAGTACTTC. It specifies CAWGSWGDVEQYF. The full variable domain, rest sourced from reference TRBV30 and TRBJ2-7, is SQTIHQWPATLVQPVGSPLSLECTVEGTSNPNLYWYRQAAGRGLQLLFYSVGIGQISSEVPQNLSASRPQDRQFILSSKKLLLSDSGFYLCAWGSWGDVEQYFGPGTRLTVT.

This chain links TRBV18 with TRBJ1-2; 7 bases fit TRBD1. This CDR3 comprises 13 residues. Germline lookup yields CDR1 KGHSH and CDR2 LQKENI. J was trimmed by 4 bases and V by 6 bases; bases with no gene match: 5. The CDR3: CASSVDRTYGYTF. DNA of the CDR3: TGTGCCAGCTCCGTGGACAGGACCTATGGCTACACCTTC.

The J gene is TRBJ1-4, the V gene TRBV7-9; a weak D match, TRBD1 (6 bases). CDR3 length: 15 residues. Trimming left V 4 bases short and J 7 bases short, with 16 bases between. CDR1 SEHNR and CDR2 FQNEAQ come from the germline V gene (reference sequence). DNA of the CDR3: TGTGCCAGCAGCTCGGAGCGGGGGCGGGGTGAAAAACTGTTTTTT. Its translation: CASSSERGRGEKLFF.

The CDR3 DNA is TGTGCCAGTAGCCAAACAGGGCCCGGTCAGCCCCAGCATTTT. This translates into CASSQTGPGQPQHF. This chain uses TRBV19 with TRBJ1-5; perhaps TRBD1 as D (6 bases). This CDR3 comprises 14 residues. Germline CDR1 and CDR2: LNHDA and SQIVND (reference sequence). Trimming pared 6 bases from V and 6 bases from J, leaving 15 bases between.

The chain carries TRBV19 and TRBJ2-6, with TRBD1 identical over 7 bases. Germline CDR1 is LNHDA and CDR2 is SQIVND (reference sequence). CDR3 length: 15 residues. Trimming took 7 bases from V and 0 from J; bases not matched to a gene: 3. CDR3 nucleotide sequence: TGTGCCAGTACCGACAGGGCCTCTGGGGCCAACGTCCTGACTTTC. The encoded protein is CASTDRASGANVLTF.

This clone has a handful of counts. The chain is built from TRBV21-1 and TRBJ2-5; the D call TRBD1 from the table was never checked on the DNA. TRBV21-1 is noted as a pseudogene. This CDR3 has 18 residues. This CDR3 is CASSKDGTGGLNQETQYF. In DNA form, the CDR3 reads TGTGCCAGCAGCAAAGACGGGACAGGGGGCCTTAACCAAGAGACCCAGTACTTC.

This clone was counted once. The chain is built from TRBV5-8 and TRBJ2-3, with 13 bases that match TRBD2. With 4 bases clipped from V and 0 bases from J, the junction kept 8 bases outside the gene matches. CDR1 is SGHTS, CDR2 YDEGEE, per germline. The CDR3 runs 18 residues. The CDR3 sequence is CASSPWTSGGASTDTQYF. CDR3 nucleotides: TGTGCCAGCAGCCCTTGGACTAGCGGGGGAGCTAGCACAGATACGCAGTATTTT.

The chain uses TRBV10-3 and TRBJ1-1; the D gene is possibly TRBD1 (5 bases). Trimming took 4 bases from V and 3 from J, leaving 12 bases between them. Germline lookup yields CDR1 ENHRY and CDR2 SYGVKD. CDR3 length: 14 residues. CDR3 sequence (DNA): TGTGCCATCAGTGCGGGAGGAGGGGACACTGAAGCTTTCTTT. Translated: CAISAGGGDTEAFF.

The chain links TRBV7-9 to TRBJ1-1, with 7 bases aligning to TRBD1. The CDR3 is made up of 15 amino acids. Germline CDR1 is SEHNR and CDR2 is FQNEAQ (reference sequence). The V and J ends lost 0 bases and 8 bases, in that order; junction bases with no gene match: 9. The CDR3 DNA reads TGTGCCAGCAGCTTAGCTCCGGGACAGTCAAGGGAAGCTTTCTTT. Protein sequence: CASSLAPGQSREAFF. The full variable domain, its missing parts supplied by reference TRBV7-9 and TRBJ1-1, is DTGVSQNPRHKITKRGQNVTFRCDPISEHNRLYWYRQTLGQGPEFLTYFQNEAQLEKSRLLSDRFSAERPKGSFSTLEIQRTEQGDSAMYLCASSLAPGQSREAFFGQGTRLTVV.

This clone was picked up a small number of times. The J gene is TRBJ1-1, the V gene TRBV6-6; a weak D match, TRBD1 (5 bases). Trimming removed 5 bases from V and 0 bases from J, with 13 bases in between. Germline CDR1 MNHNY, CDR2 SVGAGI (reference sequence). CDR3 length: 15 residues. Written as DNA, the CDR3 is TGTGCCAGCAGTCCCCTCAGGGAACTGAACACTGAAGCTTTCTTT. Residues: CASSPLRELNTEAFF.

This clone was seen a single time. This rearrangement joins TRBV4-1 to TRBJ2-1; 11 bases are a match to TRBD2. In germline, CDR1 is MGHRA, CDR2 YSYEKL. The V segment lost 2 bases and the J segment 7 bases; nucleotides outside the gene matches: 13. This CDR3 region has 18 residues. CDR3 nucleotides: TGCGCCAGCAGCCAACGCCCTTTAGCGGGGGGGCCGGGAAATGAGCAGTTCTTC. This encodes CASSQRPLAGGPGNEQFF.

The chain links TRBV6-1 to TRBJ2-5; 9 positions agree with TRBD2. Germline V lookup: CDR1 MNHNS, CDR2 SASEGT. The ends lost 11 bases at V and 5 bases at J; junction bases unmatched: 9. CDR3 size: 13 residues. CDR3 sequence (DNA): TGTGCCGGAAATAGCGGGAGAAGGGAGACCCAGTACTTC. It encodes CAGNSGRRETQYF.

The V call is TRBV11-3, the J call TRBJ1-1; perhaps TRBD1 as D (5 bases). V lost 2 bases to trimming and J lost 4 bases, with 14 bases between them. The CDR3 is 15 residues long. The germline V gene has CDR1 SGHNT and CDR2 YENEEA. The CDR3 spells CASSLYLSRGTEAFF. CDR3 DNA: TGTGCCAGCAGCTTATATCTATCAAGGGGCACTGAAGCTTTCTTT.

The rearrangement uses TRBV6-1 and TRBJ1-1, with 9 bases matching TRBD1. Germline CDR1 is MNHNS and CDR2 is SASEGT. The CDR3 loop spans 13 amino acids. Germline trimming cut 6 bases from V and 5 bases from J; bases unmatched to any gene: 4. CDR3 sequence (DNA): TGTGCCAGCAGCCTGGACAGGGGAACTGAAGCTTTCTTT. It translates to CASSLDRGTEAFF.

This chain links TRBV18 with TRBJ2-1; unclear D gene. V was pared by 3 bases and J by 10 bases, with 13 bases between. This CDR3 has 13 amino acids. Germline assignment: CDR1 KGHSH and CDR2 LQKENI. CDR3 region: CASSPPLPTEQFF. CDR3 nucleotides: TGTGCCAGCTCACCGCCTCTGCCAACAGAGCAGTTCTTC.

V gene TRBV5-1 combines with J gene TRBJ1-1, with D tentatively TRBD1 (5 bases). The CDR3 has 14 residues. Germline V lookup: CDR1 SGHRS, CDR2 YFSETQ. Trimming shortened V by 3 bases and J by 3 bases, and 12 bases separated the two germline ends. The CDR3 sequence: CASSSGGVDTEAFF. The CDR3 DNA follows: TGCGCCAGCAGCTCGGGGGGGGTGGACACTGAAGCTTTCTTT. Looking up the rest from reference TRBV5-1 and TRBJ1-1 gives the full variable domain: KAGVTQTPRYLIKTRGQQVTLSCSPISGHRSVSWYQQTPGQGLQFLFEYFSETQRNKGNFPGRFSGRQFSNSRSEMNVSTLELGDSALYLCASSSGGVDTEAFFGQGTRLTVV.

The CDR3 DNA reads TGCGCCAGCAGCCTAGGACACCAAGGGACTGAAGCTTTCTTT. Protein: CASSLGHQGTEAFF. The chain joins TRBV4-1 to TRBJ1-1; D is perhaps TRBD1 (5 bases). The CDR3 totals 14 residues. Germline assignment: CDR1 MGHRA and CDR2 YSYEKL. V was trimmed by 4 bases and J by 5 bases, leaving 14 bases between them.

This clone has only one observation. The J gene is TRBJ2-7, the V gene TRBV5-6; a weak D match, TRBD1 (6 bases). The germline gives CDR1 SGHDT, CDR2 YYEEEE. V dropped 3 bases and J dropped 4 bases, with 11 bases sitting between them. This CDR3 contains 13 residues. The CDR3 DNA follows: TGTGCCAGCAGCTATGGACAGAGGTACGAGCAGTACTTC. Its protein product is CASSYGQRYEQYF. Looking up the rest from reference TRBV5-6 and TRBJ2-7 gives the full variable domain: DAGVTQSPTHLIKTRGQQVTLRCSPKSGHDTVSWYQQALGQGPQFIFQYYEEEERQRGNFPDRFSGHQFPNYSSELNVNALLLGDSALYLCASSYGQRYEQYFGPGTRLTVT.

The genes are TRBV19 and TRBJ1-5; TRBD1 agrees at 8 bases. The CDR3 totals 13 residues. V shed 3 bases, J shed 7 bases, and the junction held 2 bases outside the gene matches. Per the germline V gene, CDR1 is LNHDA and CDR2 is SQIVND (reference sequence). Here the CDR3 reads CASSMDRDQPQHF. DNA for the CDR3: TGTGCCAGTAGTATGGACAGGGACCAGCCCCAGCATTTT.

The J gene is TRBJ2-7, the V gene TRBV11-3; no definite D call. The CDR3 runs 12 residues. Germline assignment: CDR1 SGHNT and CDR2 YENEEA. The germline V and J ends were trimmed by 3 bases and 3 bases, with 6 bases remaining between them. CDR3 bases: TGTGCCAGCAGCTTCCACAACTACGAGCAGTACTTC. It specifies CASSFHNYEQYF.

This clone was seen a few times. CDR3: CASSRQTDSNQPQHF. In DNA, the CDR3 is TGTGCCAGCAGTCGCCAGACAGATAGCAATCAGCCCCAGCATTTT. The genes are TRBV6-6 and TRBJ1-5, with D perhaps TRBD1 (5 bases). The V end lost 5 bases, the J end lost 0 bases, and 11 bases lay between the germline ends. Germline V gene lookup returns CDR1 MNHNY and CDR2 SVGAGI (reference sequence). CDR3 length: 15 amino acids.

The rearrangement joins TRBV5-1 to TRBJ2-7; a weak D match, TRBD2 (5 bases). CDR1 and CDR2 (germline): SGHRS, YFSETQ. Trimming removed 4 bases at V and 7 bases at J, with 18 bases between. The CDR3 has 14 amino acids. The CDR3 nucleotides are TGCGCCAGCAGCATCAATGATCCATCGGGGGAGCAGTACTTC. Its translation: CASSINDPSGEQYF.

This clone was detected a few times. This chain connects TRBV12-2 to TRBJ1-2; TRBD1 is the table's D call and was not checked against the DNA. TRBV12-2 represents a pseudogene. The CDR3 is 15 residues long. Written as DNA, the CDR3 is TGTGCAAGTCGCTTCCGGGACAGGAAGAACTATGGCTACACCTTC. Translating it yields CASRFRDRKNYGYTF.